The clone carrying this T cell receptor (beta chain) was seen only a few times. For every donor, a draw yielded 9.5 to 10 milliliters of peripheral blood. A second 7 to 11 cycle PCR used barcoded and J-beta primers. Each TCR beta cDNA got a 12-nucleotide random molecular identifier. TCRdb re-called the 5' RACE reads with MiXCR, one entry per CDR3 protein. The sample includes some 710,000 distinct CDR3 sequences, about a fifth seen only once; the top ten take 20% to 25%. The data belong to a study of blood T cells in healthy people across ages. This CDR3 comprises 14 residues. This sequence joins TRBV21-1 and TRBJ1-1; TRBD1 was called by the table and not checked on the DNA. TRBV21-1 is a pseudogene locus. Sequenced input: blood. This clonotype was sampled from a man between 65 and 80 years old in good health. The DNA for the CDR3 is TGTGCCAGCAGCGCGCGGGACACCAGGTTTGAAGCTTTCTTT. Translated, it gives CASSARDTRFEAFF.